The T cell receptor (beta chain) under discussion was sequenced for a study of T cells in women clearing cervical HPV infection. Between the trimmed V and J ends, which lost 10 bases and 3 bases, there was a span of 17 bases. Germline CDR1 SNHLY, CDR2 FYNNEI. This CDR3 region has 14 residues. All participants had a single incident cervical HPV16 infection, and prevalent HPV16 infections were excluded. This table comes from immunoSEQ multiplex PCR, and its TCRdb copy is limited to in-frame clones, with some not included. This repertoire includes 42,000 or so clones. In the case of this clone: Antigen: not known. The sequenced fragment ends 3 residues before the CDR3 boundary, so the rest is inferred from the germline J gene.

Findings and limits, study-wide: TRBV6-7 relative abundance averaged approximately 0.11% in cases and 0.15% to 0.2% in controls. Combining TCR richness with V gene abundances gave about 0.87 AUC. Each sample's T-cell count was unknown, possibly confounding richness.

Sequencing was performed on blood buffy coat. The source is a woman aged 18 to 75 with a cervical HPV16 infection that either progressed to CIN3+ or cleared (not recorded which). V and J are TRBV2 and TRBJ2-3; D is perhaps TRBD1 or TRBD2 (5 bases each). The CDR3 is CATRRQGGTDTQYF. CDR3 bases read: TGTGCCACCCGGAGGCAGGGTGGAACAGATACG.